The rows below give T cell receptor beta chains drawn from one sample of a study of T cells in Graves' hyperthyroidism and ophthalmopathy. TCRdb redid the calling of the multiplex PCR reads with MiXCR, one entry per CDR3 protein. Among some 400,000 distinct CDR3 sequences listed, approximately 15% were seen once. Sample: blood. The source is a man in his thirties or forties with Graves' hyperthyroidism that later progressed to Graves' ophthalmopathy. Both conserved end residues are trimmed from each CDR3. The order of the fields is V gene, J gene, CDR3 protein.

TRBV9	TRBJ1-2	ASSVGGGNYGYT
TRBV24-1	TRBJ2-1	ATSDGGWDRGRNEQF
TRBV7-9	TRBJ1-2	ASSNGAPGPSGGYT
TRBV5-4	TRBJ2-5	ASSSGLLGETQY
TRBV28	TRBJ2-3	ASSQLAGMRTDTQY
TRBV19	TRBJ2-7	ASSPPTRPYEQY
TRBV5-1	TRBJ2-6	ASTPPFSGANVLT
TRBV9	TRBJ2-3	ASSPSPGLAGSPSTDTQY
TRBV18	TRBJ2-4	ASSPPNRAKNILY
TRBV30	TRBJ2-2	AWSLRSRNTGELF
TRBV20-1	TRBJ1-2	SARDNNWGGRRFYGYT
TRBV28	TRBJ2-2	ASVGGNTGELF
TRBV5-1	TRBJ2-3	ASNLGGSTDTQY
TRBV7-8	TRBJ2-7	ASSLTRTESYEQY
TRBV11-3	TRBJ2-5	ASSPGTTVTQY
TRBV19	TRBJ2-3	ASSIRGAPLDTQY
TRBV5-1	TRBJ2-3	AGSFSGASTDTQY
TRBV19	TRBJ1-2	ASSIETTIHGYT
TRBV5-1	TRBJ2-7	ASSLAPTTLGEQY
TRBV7-9	TRBJ2-1	ASSFRGEAGGAGEQF
TRBV5-5	TRBJ1-2	ASKHTGDYGYT
TRBV2	TRBJ2-3	ASSDSQGAPTDTQY
TRBV7-3	TRBJ2-2	ASSLSIPGGGLAGELF
TRBV28	TRBJ1-1	ASSLTGAGTEAF
TRBV27	TRBJ1-5	ASSPDRGRQPQH
TRBV29-1	TRBJ2-1	SVENRGAYNEQF
TRBV5-1	TRBJ1-4	ASSLGGGAGEKLF
TRBV9	TRBJ2-5	ASSPIRDRQETQY
TRBV27	TRBJ2-1	ASSLWGSRDEQF
TRBV19	TRBJ1-2	ASRGRQPPYGYT
TRBV18	TRBJ2-2	ASSQGQGIGELF
TRBV11-2	TRBJ2-3	ASSPRFSGGAGDTQY
TRBV19	TRBJ2-1	ASSSGGVYLSYNEQF
TRBV7-9	TRBJ1-1	ASSSYTVPEAF
TRBV5-4	TRBJ2-7	ASSLAVGGTYEQY
TRBV19	TRBJ2-7	ATPTGINYEQY
TRBV2	TRBJ2-7	ASSEALEAQY
TRBV11-2	TRBJ2-1	ASSLGTGNEQF
TRBV6-1	TRBJ2-7	ASSPRTSGGKSPFEQY
TRBV7-8	TRBJ1-5	ASSLVQKEAPQH
TRBV10-1	TRBJ2-5	ASLRPMLKRPQY
TRBV13	TRBJ2-7	ASSPGIDEQY
TRBV27	TRBJ2-1	ANKRPADNEQF
TRBV6-1	TRBJ2-2	ASSNRQGTNTGELF
TRBV12-3/TRBV12-4	TRBJ1-1	ASSWRNTEAF
TRBV30	TRBJ1-2	AWSRGTGYGYT
TRBV2	TRBJ2-1	ASLPGLAYNEQF
TRBV5-8	TRBJ2-7	ASSLEGELYEQY
TRBV11-2	TRBJ1-6	ASSNRDRHNSPLH
TRBV5-6	TRBJ2-7	ASSLWVGRTLYEQY
TRBV7-9	TRBJ2-7	ASSSSGTGLSEQY
TRBV27	TRBJ1-1	ASSLRGENTEAF
TRBV15	TRBJ2-1	ATSERPNEQF
TRBV7-3	TRBJ2-3	ASSLTWTSTDTQY
TRBV12-3/TRBV12-4	TRBJ1-1	ASSLLMNTETF
TRBV5-1	TRBJ2-5	ASSLAGPPQETQY
TRBV12-3/TRBV12-4	TRBJ2-1	ASAPLAGESYNEQF